One T cell receptor (beta chain) is described in this entry. The antigen is unknown. The data belong to a study of regulatory T cells in long-lasting Graves disease. Whole-study context: With positive TSH receptor antibodies and over 5 years of antithyroid drugs, Graves' disease was considered persistent.

Time point indicated: persistent/refractory GD, antithyroid drugs over 5 years with positive TRAb. PBMCs provided the RNA from which the TCR library was made. V was shortened by 0 bases and J by 4 bases, with 9 bases between the two germline ends. Looked up from germline, CDR1 is LNHNV and CDR2 is YYDKDF (reference sequence). The CDR3 is 14 amino acids. Construction of the TCR beta libraries employed iRepertoire HTBI primers in conjunction with Arm-PCR of CDR3 regions. TCRdb fed the multiplex PCR reads into MiXCR, producing one record per CDR3 protein. This table holds about 430,000 distinct CDR3 sequences, roughly a fifth found once. Study-level findings and limits: Newly diagnosed disease favored TRBV20-1 and TRBJ2-1 over persistent disease. Newly diagnosed Graves' patients exceeded persistent ones in TCR diversity. It was peripheral blood alone, not thyroid tissue, that was studied.

This sequence joins TRBV15 and TRBJ1-2, with D unresolved. This TCR was sampled from a female donor with Graves disease. This specimen was peripheral blood mononuclear cells (PBMCs), taken when the disease was refractory, from a patient treated with antithyroid drugs. Written as DNA, the CDR3 is TGTGCCACCAGCAGAGATGACGGCAGCTATGGCTACACCTTC. As protein: CATSRDDGSYGYTF.